This T cell receptor beta chain was recovered during a study of T cell responses to AZD1222 COVID-19 vaccine (dated by TCRdb to the early 2020s). The study in broad terms: A total of 230 to 250 trial participants underwent TCR sequencing, of whom nearly 210 received two doses of AZD1222 and about 25 received two doses of the MenACWY control vaccine. Trial participants were enrolled by age into subgroups of 18-55, 56-69 and 70-plus years, and around 150, 28 and 57 TCR-sequenced participants, respectively, were included in these subgroups.

This clone has just one count. Its antigen is unknown. No qualities accompany the bases; no much larger clone lies one base away. Broad study findings and their caveats: In the small 56-69-year group, the increase in depth fell short of significance, most likely because of low power. Because no day 14 peak-response samples were available, repertoires were characterized only after the peak T cell response. Participants were mostly white British and included more females than males, and it was suggested by the authors that clonal diversity may have been underestimated. Conclusions about previously exposed vaccinees were limited because only 6 or 7 AZD1222 recipients were SARS-CoV-2 seropositive at baseline. The vaccine-associated CD4 TCRs covered the entire spike protein, and the dominant responses fell in regions 160-218 and 743-854. Nearly half of unique spike-specific TCRs reportedly recognized epitopes outside regions mutated in the B.1.351 and B.1.1.7 variants. After two AZD1222 doses, both the breadth and the depth of spike-specific TCRs were significantly higher than at day 0 and than in MenACWY recipients.

Taken with the paper, the label for time point translates to: about 28 days (+/-7) after the second vaccine dose. Reading the label with the study, this specimen's treatment or condition is: meningococcal conjugate vaccine given as trial control. Vaccinee samples were obtained from the UK trials COV001 and COV002, which included a single-blind randomized controlled phase 2/3 trial of AZD1222 (ChAdOx1 nCoV-19) in healthy adults. For TCRbeta chain sequencing, PBMC samples from trial participants were taken at day 0 and at day 28 after the second dose. The CDR3 regions of human TCRbeta chains were subjected to immunosequencing. In the authors' own workflow: TCRs in the repertoires were compared against a reference library of SARS-CoV-2-specific TCRs that had been generated with the MIRA antigen-specificity platform. Breadth was defined as the fraction of unique TCRs that were SARS-CoV-2-associated, and depth was defined as the fraction of total T cells that were SARS-CoV-2-associated. Using the MIRA data, each spike-specific TCR was assigned both to the spike region to which the TCR was reactive and to a CD4 or CD8 class. Log10-transformed breadth and depth values were compared by one-way ANOVA with Sidak's multiple comparisons tests. Not all clones reach the TCRdb copy of this immuneACCESS table, which keeps in-frame sequences only. Checked studies attribute under half of the gap to unresolved V genes and leave the rest unexplained. Clone size and the V and J calls come from that table; the DNA yielded D and trimming. Counted in this sample were 200,000 to 250,000 clones; about 94% of them appeared once. The top ten clones comprise approximately 1.5% of the sample.

From cysteine to phenylalanine, the CDR3 is 14 amino acids long. The retained sequence is limited to the CDR3, 42 bases, with the frame set at the first base. Via the germline V gene, CDR1 is KGHSH and CDR2 LQKENI. Deletion took 1 base off V and 2 bases off J, with a span of 7 bases between the germline ends. The V gene is TRBV18 and the J gene is TRBJ2-3; the D gene assignment is ambiguous. The starting material was peripheral blood, obtained 28 days after the second dose of the MenACWY control vaccine. This receptor was obtained from an adult who received the MenACWY meningococcal vaccine as a control. The CDR3 reads as follows: CASSPRPVTDTQYF. The DNA sequence follows: TGTGCCAGCTCACCACGTCCCGTCACAGATACGCAGTATTTT.